This paragraph reports one T cell receptor beta chain. Trimming removed 6 bases from V and 5 bases from J, with 17 bases in between. Germline CDR1 and CDR2: MRHNA and SNTAGT. This CDR3 region has 15 residues. The data are from a study of blood T cell repertoires in COVID-19. Sequencing used immunoSEQ multiplex PCR; TCRdb keeps in-frame clones, though not all of them. The data hold under 100,000 clones, with around 90% observed a single time. This receptor was taken from a woman aged 70 to 79 with acute or convalescent COVID-19. What was sequenced was peripheral blood. The chain combines TRBV6-4 with TRBJ2-1, with D unclear. CDR3 amino acids: CASRPHEVTHNEQFF. The CDR3 nucleotides are TGTGCCAGCAGGCCCCACGAGGTTACCCACAATGAGCAGTTCTTC.